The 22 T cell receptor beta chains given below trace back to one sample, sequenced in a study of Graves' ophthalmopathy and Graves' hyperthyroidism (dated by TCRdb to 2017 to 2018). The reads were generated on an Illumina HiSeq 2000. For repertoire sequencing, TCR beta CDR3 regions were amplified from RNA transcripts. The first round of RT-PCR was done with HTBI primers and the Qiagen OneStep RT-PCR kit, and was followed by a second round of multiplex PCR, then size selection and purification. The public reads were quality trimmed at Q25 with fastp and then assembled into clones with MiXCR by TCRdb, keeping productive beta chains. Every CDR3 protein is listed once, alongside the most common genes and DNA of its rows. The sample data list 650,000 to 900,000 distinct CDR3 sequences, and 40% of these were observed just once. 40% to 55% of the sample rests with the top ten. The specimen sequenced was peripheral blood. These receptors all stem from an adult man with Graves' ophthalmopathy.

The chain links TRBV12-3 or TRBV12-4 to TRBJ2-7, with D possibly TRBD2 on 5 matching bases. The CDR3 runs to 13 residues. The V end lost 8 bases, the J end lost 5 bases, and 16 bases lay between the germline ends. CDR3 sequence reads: CASSPAARDEQYF. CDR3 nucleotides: TGTGCCAGCTCACCCGCTGCGAGGGACGAGCAGTACTTC.

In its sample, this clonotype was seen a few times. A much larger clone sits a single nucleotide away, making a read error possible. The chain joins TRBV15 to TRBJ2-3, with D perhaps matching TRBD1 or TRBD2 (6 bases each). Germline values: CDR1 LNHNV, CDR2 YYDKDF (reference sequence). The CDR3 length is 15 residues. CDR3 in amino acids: CATSGGGELSLTRYF. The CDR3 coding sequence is TGTGCCACCAGCGGGGGCGGGGAACTCTCCCTGACGCGGTATTTT.

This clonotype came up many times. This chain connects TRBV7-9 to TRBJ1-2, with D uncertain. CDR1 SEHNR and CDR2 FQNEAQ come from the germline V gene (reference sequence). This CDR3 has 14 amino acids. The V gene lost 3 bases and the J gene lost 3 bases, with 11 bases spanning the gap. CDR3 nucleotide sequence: TGTGCCAGCAGCTTCCTGGACCGACACTATGGCTACACCTTC. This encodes CASSFLDRHYGYTF.

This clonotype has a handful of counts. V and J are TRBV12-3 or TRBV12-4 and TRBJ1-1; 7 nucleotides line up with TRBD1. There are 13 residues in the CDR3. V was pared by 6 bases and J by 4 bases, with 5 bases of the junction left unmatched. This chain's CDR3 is CASSYGTVTEAFF. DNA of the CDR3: TGTGCCAGCAGCTACGGGACAGTCACTGAAGCTTTCTTT.

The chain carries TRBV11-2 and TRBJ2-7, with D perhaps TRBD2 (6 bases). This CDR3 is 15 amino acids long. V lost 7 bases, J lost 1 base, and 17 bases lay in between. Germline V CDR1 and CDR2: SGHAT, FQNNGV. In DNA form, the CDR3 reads TGTGCCAGCAACTCTCTTCGGCGGGATTCCTACGAGCAGTACTTC. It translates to CASNSLRRDSYEQYF.

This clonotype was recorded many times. The DNA for the CDR3 is TGTGCCAGCAGCGTAGCCTTAGATCGGACTGAAGCTTTCTTT. Its protein is CASSVALDRTEAFF. The chain is built from TRBV9 and TRBJ1-1; D is unclear. V was cut by 0 bases and J by 5 bases, with 11 bases left in between. Germline V gene sequence: CDR1 SGDLS, CDR2 YYNGEE. The CDR3 totals 14 residues.

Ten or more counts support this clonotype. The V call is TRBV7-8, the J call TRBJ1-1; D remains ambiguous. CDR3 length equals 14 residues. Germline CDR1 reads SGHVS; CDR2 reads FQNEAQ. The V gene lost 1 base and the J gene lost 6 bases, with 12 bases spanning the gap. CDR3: CASSLDRGAPEAFF. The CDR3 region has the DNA TGTGCCAGCAGCTTAGATCGGGGTGCCCCTGAAGCTTTCTTT.

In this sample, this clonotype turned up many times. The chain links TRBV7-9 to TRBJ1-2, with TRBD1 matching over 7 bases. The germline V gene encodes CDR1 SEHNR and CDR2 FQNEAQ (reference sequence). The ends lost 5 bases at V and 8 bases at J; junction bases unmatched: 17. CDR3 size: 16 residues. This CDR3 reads CASSTPDRAASRGYTF. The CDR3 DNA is TGTGCCAGCAGCACACCTGACAGGGCCGCCTCTCGGGGCTACACCTTC.

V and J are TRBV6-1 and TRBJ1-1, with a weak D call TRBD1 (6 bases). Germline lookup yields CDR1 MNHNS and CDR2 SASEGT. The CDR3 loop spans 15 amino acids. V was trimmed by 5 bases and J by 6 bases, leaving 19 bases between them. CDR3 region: CASSYSGGEGAEAFF. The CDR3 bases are TGTGCCAGCAGTTACTCGGGGGGCGAGGGCGCTGAAGCTTTCTTT.

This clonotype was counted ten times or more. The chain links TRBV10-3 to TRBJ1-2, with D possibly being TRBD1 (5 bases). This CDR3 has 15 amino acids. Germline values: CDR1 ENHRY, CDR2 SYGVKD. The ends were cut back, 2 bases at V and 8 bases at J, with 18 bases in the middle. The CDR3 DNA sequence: TGTGCCATCAGTGAGGGGGACGGAGCCCGGCGGGGCTACACCTTC. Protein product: CAISEGDGARRGYTF.

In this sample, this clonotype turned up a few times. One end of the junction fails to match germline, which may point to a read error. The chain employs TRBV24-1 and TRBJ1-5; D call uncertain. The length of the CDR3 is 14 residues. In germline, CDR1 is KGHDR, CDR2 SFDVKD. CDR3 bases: TGTGCCAGCAGTGAAGCTACTAGCAATCAGCCCCAGCATTTT. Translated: CASSEATSNQPQHF.

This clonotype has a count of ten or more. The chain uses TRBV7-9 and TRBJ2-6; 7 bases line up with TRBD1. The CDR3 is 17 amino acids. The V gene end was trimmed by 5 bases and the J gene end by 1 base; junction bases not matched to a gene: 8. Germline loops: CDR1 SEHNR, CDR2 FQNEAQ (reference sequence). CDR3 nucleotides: TGTGCCAGCAGCATCGGGACAGTATTTTCTGGGGCCAACGTCCTGACTTTC. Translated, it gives CASSIGTVFSGANVLTF.

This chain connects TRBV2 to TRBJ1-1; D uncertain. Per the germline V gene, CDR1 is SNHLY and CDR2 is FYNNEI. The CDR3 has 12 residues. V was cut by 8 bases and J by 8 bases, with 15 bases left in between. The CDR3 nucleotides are TGTGCCAGCTCACCGCCTACAAAGGAAGCTTTCTTT. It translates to CASSPPTKEAFF.

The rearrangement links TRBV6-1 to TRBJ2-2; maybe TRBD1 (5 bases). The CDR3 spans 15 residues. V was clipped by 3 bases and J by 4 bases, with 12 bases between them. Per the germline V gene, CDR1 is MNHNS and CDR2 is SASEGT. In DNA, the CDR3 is TGTGCCAGCAGTGAGGGCAGGGTGAGCACCGGGGAGCTGTTTTTT. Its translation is CASSEGRVSTGELFF.

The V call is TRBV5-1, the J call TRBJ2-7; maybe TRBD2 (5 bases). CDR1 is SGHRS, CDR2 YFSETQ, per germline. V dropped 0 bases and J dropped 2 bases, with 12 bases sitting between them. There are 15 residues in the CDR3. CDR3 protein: CASSLGGLPTYEQYF. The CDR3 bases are TGCGCCAGCAGCTTGGGCGGGCTACCTACCTACGAGCAGTACTTC.

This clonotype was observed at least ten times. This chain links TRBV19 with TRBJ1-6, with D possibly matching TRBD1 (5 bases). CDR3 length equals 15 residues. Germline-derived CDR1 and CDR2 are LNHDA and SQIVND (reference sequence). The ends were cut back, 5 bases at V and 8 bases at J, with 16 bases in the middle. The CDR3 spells CASSQEPGLYSPLHF. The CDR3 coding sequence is TGTGCCAGTAGTCAAGAACCGGGACTTTATTCACCCCTCCACTTT.

CDR3 DNA: TGTGCCACCAGCAGAGGGGACAGAGCCTACGAGCAGTACTTC. Protein: CATSRGDRAYEQYF. The rearrangement links TRBV15 to TRBJ2-7; 7 bases map to TRBD1. The V and J ends lost 1 base and 2 bases, in that order; junction bases with no gene match: 2. This CDR3 is 14 amino acids long. The germline V gene encodes CDR1 LNHNV and CDR2 YYDKDF (reference sequence). The full variable domain, its missing parts supplied by reference TRBV15 and TRBJ2-7, is DAMVIQNPRYQVTQFGKPVTLSCSQTLNHNVMYWYQQKSSQAPKLLFHYYDKDFNNEADTPDNFQSRRPNTSFCFLDIRSPGLGDTAMYLCATSRGDRAYEQYFGPGTRLTVT.

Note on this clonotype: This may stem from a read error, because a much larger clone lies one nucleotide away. CDR3 nucleotide sequence: TGTGCCAGCAGTGAACAGGCCCCCTACGAGCAGTACTTC. Amino acid sequence: CASSEQAPYEQYF. The chain is built from TRBV9 and TRBJ2-7, with D possibly TRBD1 on 5 matching bases. V shed 5 bases and J shed 2 bases, with 11 bases lying between them. This CDR3 contains 13 residues. Germline loops: CDR1 SGDLS, CDR2 YYNGEE.

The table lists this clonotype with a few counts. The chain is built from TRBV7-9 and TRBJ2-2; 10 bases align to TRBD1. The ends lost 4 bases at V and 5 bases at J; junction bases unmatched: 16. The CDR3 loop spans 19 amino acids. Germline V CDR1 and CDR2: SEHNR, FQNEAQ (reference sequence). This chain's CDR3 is CASSSGGQGFEGRTGELFF. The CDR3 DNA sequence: TGTGCCAGCAGCTCCGGGGGACAGGGGTTCGAAGGGAGAACCGGGGAGCTGTTTTTT.

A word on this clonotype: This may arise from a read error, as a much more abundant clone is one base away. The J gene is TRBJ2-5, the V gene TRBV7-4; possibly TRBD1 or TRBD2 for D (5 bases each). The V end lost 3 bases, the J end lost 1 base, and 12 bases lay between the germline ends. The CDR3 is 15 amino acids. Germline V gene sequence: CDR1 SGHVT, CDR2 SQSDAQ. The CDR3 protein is CASSFTGTIQETQYF. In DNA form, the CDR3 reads TGTGCCAGCAGCTTCACCGGGACGATCCAAGAGACCCAGTACTTC.

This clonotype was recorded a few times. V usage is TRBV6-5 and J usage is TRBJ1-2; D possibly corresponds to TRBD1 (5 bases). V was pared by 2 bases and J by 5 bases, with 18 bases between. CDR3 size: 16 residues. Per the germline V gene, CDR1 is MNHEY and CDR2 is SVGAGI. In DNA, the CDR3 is TGTGCCAGCAGTTACAAGCGGGGCCCGACCCCTTATGGCTACACCTTC. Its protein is CASSYKRGPTPYGYTF.

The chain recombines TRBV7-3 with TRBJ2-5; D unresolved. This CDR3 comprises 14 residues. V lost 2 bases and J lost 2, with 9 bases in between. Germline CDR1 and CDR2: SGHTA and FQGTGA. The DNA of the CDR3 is TGTGCCAGCAGCTTACATGCGGATCAAGAGACCCAGTACTTC. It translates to CASSLHADQETQYF.